This T cell receptor (beta chain) was identified during a study of cytomegalovirus exposure and HLA in healthy donors. The overall study: Among 150 million to 200 million T cells, an earlier analysis found 117 million unique TCR beta sequences.

This CDR3 spans 14 amino acids. Trimming shortened V by 6 bases and J by 0 bases, and 11 bases separated the two germline ends. CDR1 is MNHEY and CDR2 is SVGAGI in the germline V gene. This PCR relied on a set of 60 Vbeta primers and 13 Jbeta primers. The assay was immunoSEQ multiplex PCR, and TCRdb's table has in-frame clones only and misses some. This table holds 130,000 or so clones, 84% found once. Material: PBMCs. The receptor was derived from a woman aged 18-35 years in good health and CMV-seropositive. V is TRBV6-5 and J is TRBJ1-1, with D perhaps matching TRBD1 (5 bases). This CDR3 is CASSRQQMNTEAFF. CDR3 coding DNA: TGTGCCAGCAGCCGACAGCAAATGAACACTGAAGCTTTCTTT.